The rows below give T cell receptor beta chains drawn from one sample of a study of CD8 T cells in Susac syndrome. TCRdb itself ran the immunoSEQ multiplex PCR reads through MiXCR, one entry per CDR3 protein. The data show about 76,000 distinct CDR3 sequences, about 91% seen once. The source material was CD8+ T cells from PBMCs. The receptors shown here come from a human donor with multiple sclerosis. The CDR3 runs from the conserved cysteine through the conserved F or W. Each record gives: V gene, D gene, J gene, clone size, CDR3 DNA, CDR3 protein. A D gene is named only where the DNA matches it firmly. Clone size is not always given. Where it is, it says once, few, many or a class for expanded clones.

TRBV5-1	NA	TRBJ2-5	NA	TGCGCCAGCAGCTTGGGGGGGGGCTTAGAGACCCAGTACTTC	CASSLGGGLETQYF
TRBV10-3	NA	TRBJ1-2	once	TGTGCCATCCGTGTTGACTATGGCTACACCTTC	CAIRVDYGYTF
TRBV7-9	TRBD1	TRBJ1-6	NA	TGTGCCAGCGGACAGGGGGCTAACTCACCCCTCCACTTT	CASGQGANSPLHF
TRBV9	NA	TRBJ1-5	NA	TGTGCCAGCAGCGTATCAGGGACGAGCAATCAGCCCCAGCATTTT	CASSVSGTSNQPQHF
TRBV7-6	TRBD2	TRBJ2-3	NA	TGTGCCAGCAGCTCTAGCGGGGGGGCATCAGATACGCAGTATTTT	CASSSSGGASDTQYF
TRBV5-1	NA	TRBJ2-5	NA	TGCGCCAGCAGCTTGGAGGGGACCTGGGAGACCCAGTACTTC	CASSLEGTWETQYF
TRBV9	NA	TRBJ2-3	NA	TGTGCCAGCAGCGGATCCGACGGGACGTTAGATACGCAGTATTTT	CASSGSDGTLDTQYF
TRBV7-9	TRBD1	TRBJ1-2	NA	TGTGCCAGCAGCTACCCTAGGACAGGGGTGGACCCTAACTATGGCTACACCTTC	CASSYPRTGVDPNYGYTF
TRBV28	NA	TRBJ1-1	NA	TGTGCCAGCGGAATAACAGAGATTTTGAACACTGAAGCTTTCTTT	CASGITEILNTEAFF
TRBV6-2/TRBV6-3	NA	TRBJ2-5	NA	TGTGCCAGCAGTCACCCCGGCAGGAGGGTCCAAGAGACCCAGTACTTC	CASSHPGRRVQETQYF
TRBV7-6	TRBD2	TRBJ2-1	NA	TGTGCCAGCAGACCTAGCGGGAGGGTTAATGAGCAGTTCTTC	CASRPSGRVNEQFF
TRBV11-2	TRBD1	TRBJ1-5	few	TGTGCCAGCAGCCCACAGAAGACCCGGGACAGATATCAGCCCCAGCATTTT	CASSPQKTRDRYQPQHF
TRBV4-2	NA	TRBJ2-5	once	TGTGCCAGCAGCCAAGAACCCGAGCTAGCTGCAGAGACCCAGTACTTC	CASSQEPELAAETQYF
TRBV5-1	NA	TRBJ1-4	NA	TGCGCCAGCAGGGAGGACCTAAATGAAAAACTGTTTTTT	CASREDLNEKLFF
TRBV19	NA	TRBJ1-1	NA	TGTGCCAGTAGTAGCCAGGGTGGCACTGAAGCTTTCTTT	CASSSQGGTEAFF
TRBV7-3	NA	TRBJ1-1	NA	TGTGCCAGCAGCTCGGTTGGAGGGATAATGAACACTGAAGCTTTCTTT	CASSSVGGIMNTEAFF
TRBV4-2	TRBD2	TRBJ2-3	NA	TGTGCCAGCAGCCAAGAAGCGGGGGCTACCACAGATACGCAGTATTTT	CASSQEAGATTDTQYF
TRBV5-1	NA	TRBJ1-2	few	TGCGCCAGCAGCTTGGGACAGAATTACTATGGCTACACCTTC	CASSLGQNYYGYTF
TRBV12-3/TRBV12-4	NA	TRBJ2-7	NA	TGTGCCAGCAGTTTAGGGGCGGTACTCTACTTC	CASSLGAVLYF
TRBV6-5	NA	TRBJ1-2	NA	TGTGCCAGCAGCTTCTCCGACCAATATGGCTACACCTTC	CASSFSDQYGYTF
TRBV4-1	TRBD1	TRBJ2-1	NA	TGCGCCAGCAGCCTAGGGACAGGGACGTCTAGTGAGCAGTTCTTC	CASSLGTGTSSEQFF
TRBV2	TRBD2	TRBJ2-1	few	TGTGCCAGCCGGGAGGTTTCCTACAATGAGCAGTTCTTC	CASREVSYNEQFF
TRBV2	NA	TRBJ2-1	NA	TGTGCCATAGCAGAGGGCCCTTCCTCCTACAATGAGCAGTTCTTC	CAIAEGPSSYNEQFF
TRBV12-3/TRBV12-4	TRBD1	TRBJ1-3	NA	TGTGCCAGCACCCGGGGGTCAGGGGGCTTCGAAAACACCATATATTTT	CASTRGSGGFENTIYF
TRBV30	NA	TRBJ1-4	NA	TGTGCCTGGAGTCAACAGGGAACTAATGAAAAACTGTTTTTT	CAWSQQGTNEKLFF
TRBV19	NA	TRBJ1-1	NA	TGTGCCAGTAGTATGGCGGGGGGGTTCAACACTGAAGCTTTCTTT	CASSMAGGFNTEAFF
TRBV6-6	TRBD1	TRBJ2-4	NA	TGTGCCAGCAGTTACGGGACAGGGGGGAACATTCAGTACTTC	CASSYGTGGNIQYF
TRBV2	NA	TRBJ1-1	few	TGTGCCAGCAGTGAGTTGAACACTGAAGCTTTCTTT	CASSELNTEAFF
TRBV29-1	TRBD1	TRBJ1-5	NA	TGCAGCGCCATCCGACAGGGGGACAGAGGCTGGAGCCAGCATTTT	CSAIRQGDRGWSQHF
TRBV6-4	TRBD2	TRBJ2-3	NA	TGTGCCAGCAGTGGGTCTAGCGGGAGCACAGATACGCAGTATTTT	CASSGSSGSTDTQYF
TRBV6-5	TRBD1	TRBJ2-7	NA	TGTGCCAGCAGTTACACACAGGGGAATGACTACGAGCAGTACTTC	CASSYTQGNDYEQYF
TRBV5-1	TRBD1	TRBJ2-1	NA	TGCGCCAGCAGCGAGGGGGCAACAGTCAAGGGTTACAATGAGCAGTTCTTC	CASSEGATVKGYNEQFF
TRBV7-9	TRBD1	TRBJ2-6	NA	TGTGCCGGACAGGGAGATGCTGGGGCCAACGTCCTGACTTTC	CAGQGDAGANVLTF
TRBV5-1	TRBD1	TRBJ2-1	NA	TGCGCCAGCAGACAGGGGGCGCAGAATGAGCAGTTCTTC	CASRQGAQNEQFF
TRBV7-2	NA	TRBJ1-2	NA	TGTGCCAGCAGCCTCCAGGGCCCCTACTATGGCTACACCTTC	CASSLQGPYYGYTF
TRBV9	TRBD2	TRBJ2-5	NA	TGTGCCAGCAGCCCCGAGGGGAGGGATCAAGAGACCCAGTACTTC	CASSPEGRDQETQYF
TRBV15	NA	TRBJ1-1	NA	TGTGCCACCAGCGGCGGACAGCCGAACACTGAAGCTTTCTTT	CATSGGQPNTEAFF
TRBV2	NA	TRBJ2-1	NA	TGTGCCAGCAGTGAGACTTTACCATACAATGAGCAGTTCTTC	CASSETLPYNEQFF
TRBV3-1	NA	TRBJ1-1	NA	TGTGCCAGCAGCCAAGACCCGGGGGCCGGCCAGAAAGCTTTCTTT	CASSQDPGAGQKAFF
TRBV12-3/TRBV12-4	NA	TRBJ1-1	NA	TGTGCCAGCAGTTCCTATAGGGGGACTGAAGCTTTCTTT	CASSSYRGTEAFF
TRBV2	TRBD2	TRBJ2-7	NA	TGTGCCAGCAGTGAAGCTCGGACTAGCAGGAACCACGAGCAGTACTTC	CASSEARTSRNHEQYF
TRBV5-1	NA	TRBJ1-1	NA	TGCGCCAGCAGCTTGAGGGGGATGAGAGAAATGAACACTGAAGCTTTCTTT	CASSLRGMREMNTEAFF
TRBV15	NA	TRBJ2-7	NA	TGTGCCACCAGCAGGGCCTCCTGGACCGCTCAGGGTATCTACGAGCAGTACTTC	CATSRASWTAQGIYEQYF
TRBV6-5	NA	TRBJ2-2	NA	TGTGCCAGCAGTTGGTACACCGGGGAGCTGTTTTTT	CASSWYTGELFF
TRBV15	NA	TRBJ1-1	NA	TGTGCCACCAGCAAACGGGCGGGAAACACTGAAGCTTTCTTT	CATSKRAGNTEAFF
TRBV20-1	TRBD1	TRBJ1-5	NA	TGCAGTGCTAGAACCGACAGGGGGCTCAATCAGCCCCAGCATTTT	CSARTDRGLNQPQHF
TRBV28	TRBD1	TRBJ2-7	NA	TGTGCCAGCGCGCAGGGGGTGACCTACGAGCAGTACTTC	CASAQGVTYEQYF
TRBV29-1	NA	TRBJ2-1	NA	TGCAGCGTTGAAGCGCCTCAGTACAATGAGCAGTTCTTC	CSVEAPQYNEQFF
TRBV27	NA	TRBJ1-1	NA	TGTGCCAGCAGTGACGGGATCCTCCGCGAAGCTTTCTTT	CASSDGILREAFF
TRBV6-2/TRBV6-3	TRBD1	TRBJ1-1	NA	TGTGCCAGCAGTGTCGACCGGGACAGCTGGTCTACTGAAGCTTTCTTT	CASSVDRDSWSTEAFF
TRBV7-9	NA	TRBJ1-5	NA	TGTGCCAGCAGCTTGGGAGTTCAGCCCCAGCATTTT	CASSLGVQPQHF
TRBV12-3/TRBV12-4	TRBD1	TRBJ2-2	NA	TGTGCCAGCAGTCCCCCGGGACAGGGGCCCTCGACCGGGGAGCTGTTTTTT	CASSPPGQGPSTGELFF
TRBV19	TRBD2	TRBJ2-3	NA	TGTGCCAGTAGTTCGGGACTAGCAGGGACAGATACGCAGTATTTT	CASSSGLAGTDTQYF